This record concerns one TCR beta chain sequence. Its antigen is unknown. Germline CDR1 reads LGHNA; CDR2 reads YNFKEQ. Between the trimmed V and J ends, which lost 5 bases and 5 bases, there was a span of 13 bases. The CDR3 covers 14 residues. These data are taken from a study of glioma-infiltrating T cells. Amplification of TCR alpha and beta CDR3 regions from RNA used iRepertoire nested multiplex PCR. Tissue mRNA or PBMC total RNA, roughly 95-400 ng, went into one-step reverse transcription and amplification. Using its own MiXCR run on the multiplex PCR reads, TCRdb lists one record per CDR3 protein. The sample includes roughly 200,000 distinct CDR3 sequences, approximately 40% seen only once; the top ten take around 5%. Study results and limitations: Non-neoplastic patients had below-expected tissue-blood divergence, while all gliomas exceeded expectation.

The genes are TRBV4-2 and TRBJ2-1; D remains ambiguous. The TCR comes from a human donor with low-grade glioma or glioblastoma, undergoing nonglioma brain surgery, or in good health (not recorded which). The sequenced sample consisted of glioma tissue, nonneoplastic brain tissue, or PBMCs (not recorded which). In DNA form, the CDR3 reads TGTGCCAGCAGCTTGGCAGCTGGTAACAATGAGCAGTTCTTC. Its translation is CASSLAAGNNEQFF.